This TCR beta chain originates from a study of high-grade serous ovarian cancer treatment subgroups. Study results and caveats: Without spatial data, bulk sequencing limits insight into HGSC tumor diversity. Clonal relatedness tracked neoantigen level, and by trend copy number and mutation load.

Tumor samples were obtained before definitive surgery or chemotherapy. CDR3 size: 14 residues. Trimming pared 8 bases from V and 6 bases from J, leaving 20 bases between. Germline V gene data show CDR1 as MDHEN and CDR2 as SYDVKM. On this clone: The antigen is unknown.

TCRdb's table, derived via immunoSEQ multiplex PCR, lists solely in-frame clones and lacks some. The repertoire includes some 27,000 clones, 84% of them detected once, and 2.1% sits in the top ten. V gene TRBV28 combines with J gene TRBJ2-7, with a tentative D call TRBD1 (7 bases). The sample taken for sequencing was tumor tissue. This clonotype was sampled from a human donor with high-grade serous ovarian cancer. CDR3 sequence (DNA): TGTGCCAGCGAGACACAGGGGAGGTTCGGCGAGCAGTACTTC. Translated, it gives CASETQGRFGEQYF.